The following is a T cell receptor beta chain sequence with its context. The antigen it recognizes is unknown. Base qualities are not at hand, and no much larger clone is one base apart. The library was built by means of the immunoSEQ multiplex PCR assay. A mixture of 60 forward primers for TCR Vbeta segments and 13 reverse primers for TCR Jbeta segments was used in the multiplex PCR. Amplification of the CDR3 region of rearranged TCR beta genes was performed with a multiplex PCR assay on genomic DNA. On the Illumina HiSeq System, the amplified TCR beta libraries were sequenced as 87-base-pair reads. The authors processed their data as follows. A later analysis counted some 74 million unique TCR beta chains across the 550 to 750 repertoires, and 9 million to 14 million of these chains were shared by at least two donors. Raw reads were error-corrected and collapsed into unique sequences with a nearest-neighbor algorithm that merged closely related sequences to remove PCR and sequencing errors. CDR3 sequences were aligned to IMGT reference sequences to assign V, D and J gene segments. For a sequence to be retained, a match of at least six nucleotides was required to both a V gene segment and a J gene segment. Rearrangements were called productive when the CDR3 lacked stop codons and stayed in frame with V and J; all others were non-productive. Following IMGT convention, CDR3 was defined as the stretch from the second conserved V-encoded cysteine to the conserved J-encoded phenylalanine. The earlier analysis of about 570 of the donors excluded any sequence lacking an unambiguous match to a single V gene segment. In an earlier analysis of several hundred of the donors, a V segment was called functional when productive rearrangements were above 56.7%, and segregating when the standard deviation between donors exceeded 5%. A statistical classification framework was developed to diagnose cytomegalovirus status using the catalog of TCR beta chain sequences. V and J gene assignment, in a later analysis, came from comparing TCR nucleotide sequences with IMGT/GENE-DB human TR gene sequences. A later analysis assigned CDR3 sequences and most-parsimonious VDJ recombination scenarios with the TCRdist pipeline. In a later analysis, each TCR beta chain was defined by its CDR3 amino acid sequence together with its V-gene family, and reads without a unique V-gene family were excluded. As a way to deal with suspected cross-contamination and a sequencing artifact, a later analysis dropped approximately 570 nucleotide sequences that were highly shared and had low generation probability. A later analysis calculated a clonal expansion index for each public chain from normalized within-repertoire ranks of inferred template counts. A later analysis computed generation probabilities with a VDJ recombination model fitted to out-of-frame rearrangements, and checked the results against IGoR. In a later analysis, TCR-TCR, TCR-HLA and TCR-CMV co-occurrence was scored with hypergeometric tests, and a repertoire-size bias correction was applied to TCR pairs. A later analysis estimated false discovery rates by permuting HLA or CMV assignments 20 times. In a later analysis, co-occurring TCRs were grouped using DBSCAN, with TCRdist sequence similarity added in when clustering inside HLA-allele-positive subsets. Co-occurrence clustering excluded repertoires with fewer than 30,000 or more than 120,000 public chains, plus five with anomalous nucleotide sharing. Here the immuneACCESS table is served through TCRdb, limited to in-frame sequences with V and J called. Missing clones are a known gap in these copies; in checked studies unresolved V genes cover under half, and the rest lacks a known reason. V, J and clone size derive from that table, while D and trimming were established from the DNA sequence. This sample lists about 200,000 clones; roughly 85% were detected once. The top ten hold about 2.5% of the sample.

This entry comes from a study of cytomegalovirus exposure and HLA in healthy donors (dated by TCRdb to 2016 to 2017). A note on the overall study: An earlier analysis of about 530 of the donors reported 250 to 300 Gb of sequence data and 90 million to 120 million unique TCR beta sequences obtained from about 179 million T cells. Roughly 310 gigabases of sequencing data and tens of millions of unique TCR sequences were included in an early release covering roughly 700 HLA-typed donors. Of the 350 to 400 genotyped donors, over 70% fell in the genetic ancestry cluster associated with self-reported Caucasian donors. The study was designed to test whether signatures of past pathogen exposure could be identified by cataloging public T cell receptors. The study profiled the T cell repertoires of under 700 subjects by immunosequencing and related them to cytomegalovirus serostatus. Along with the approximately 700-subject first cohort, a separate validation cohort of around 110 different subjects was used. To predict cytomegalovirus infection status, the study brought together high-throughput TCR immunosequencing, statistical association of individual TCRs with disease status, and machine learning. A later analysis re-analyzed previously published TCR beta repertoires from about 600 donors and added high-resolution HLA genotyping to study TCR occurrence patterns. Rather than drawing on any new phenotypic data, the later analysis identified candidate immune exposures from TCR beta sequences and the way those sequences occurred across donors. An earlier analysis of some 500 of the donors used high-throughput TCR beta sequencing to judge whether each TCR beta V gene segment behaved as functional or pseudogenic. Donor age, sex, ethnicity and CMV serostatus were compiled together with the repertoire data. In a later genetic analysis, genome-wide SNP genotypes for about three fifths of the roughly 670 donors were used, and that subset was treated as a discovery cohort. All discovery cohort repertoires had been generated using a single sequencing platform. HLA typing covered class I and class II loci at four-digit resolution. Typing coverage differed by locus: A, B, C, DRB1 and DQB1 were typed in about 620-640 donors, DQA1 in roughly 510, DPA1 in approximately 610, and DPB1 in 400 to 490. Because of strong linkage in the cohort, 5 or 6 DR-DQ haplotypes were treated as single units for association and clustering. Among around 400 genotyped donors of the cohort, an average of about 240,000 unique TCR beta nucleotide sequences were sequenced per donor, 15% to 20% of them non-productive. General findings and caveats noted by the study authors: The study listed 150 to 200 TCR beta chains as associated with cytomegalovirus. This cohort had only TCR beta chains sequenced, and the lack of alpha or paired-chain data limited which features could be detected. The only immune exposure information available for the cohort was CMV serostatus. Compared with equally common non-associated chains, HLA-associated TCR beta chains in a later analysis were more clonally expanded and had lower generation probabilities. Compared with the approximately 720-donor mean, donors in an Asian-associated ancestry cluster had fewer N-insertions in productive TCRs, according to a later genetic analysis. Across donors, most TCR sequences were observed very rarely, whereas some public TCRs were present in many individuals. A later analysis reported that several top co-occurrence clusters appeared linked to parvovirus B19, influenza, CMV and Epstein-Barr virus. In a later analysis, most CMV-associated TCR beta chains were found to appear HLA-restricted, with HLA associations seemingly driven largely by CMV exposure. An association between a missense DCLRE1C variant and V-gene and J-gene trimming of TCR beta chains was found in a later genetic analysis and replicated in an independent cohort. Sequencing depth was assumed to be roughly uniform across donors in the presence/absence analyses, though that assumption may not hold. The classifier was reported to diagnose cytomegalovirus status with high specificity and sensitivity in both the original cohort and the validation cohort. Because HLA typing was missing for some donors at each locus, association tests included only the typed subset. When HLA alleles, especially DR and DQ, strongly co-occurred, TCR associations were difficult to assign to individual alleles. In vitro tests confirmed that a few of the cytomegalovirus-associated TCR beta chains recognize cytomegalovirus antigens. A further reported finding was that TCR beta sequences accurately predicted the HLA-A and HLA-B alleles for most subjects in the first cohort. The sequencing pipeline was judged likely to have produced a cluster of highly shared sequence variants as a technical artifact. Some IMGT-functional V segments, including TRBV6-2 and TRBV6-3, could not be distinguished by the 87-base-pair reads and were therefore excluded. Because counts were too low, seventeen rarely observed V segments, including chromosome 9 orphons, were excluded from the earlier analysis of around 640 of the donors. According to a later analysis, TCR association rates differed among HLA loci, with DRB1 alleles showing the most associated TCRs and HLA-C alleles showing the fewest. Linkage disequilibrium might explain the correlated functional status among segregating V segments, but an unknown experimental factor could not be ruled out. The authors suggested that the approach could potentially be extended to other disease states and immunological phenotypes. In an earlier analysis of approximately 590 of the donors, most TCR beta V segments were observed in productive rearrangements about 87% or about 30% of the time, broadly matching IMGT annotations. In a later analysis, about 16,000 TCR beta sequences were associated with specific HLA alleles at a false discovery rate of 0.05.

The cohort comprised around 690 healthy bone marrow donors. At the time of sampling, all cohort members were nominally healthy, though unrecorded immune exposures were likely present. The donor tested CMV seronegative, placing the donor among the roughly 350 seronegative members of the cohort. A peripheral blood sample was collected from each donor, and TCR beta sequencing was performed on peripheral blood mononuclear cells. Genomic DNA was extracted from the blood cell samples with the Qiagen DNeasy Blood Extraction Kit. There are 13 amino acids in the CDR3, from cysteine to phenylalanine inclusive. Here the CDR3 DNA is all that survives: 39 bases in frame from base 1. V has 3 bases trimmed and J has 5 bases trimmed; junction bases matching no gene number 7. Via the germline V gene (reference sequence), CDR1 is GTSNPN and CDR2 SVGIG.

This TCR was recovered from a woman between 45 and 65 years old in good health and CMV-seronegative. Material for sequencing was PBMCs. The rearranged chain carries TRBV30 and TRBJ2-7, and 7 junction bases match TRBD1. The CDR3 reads CAWRETGPNEQYF. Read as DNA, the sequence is TGTGCCTGGAGGGAGACAGGGCCCAACGAGCAGTACTTC.